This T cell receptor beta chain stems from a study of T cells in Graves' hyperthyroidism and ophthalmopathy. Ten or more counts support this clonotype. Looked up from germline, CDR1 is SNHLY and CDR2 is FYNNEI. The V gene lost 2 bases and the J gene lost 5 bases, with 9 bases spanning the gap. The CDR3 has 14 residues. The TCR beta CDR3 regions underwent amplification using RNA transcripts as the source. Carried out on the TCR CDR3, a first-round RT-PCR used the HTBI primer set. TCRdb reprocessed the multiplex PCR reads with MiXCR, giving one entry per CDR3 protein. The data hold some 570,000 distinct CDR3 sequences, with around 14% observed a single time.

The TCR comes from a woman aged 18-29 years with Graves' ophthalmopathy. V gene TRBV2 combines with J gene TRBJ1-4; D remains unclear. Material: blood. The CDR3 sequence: CASSETGGNEKLFF. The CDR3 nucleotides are TGTGCCAGCAGTGAAACGGGAGGAAATGAAAAACTGTTTTTT.